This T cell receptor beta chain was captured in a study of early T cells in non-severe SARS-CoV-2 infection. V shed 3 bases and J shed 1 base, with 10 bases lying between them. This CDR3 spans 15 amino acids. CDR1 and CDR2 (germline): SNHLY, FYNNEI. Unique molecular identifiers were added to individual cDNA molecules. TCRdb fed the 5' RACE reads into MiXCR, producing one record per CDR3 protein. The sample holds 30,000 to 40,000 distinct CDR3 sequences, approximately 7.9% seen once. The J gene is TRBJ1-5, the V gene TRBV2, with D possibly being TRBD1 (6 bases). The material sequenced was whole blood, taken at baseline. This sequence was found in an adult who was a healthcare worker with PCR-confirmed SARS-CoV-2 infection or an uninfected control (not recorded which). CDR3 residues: CASSDRGGSNQPQHF. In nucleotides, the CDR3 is TGTGCCAGCAGTGACAGGGGCGGGAGCAATCAGCCCCAGCATTTT.